The entry that follows covers one TCR beta chain sequence. The CDR3 extends over 12 amino acids. Germline CDR1 reads KGHDR; CDR2 reads SFDVKD. V lost 7 bases and J lost 7, with 10 bases in between. The source of the sample is a study of blood T cell repertoires in COVID-19. Study information: Acute and convalescent COVID-19 specimens originated in the United States, Italy and Spain. PBMCs, B-cell-depleted T cells, or T cells provided the cDNA or gDNA that made up the material.

How the authors handled the data: Nucleated cell number was recorded as an estimate derived from reference gene primer amplification. Assay: immunoSEQ multiplex PCR; the TCRdb copy retains only in-frame clones and omits some. The V and J calls and the clone size are those of that table, but D and trimming were determined from the DNA. The sample yields 95,000 to 150,000 clones, around 87% seen once. The clonotype comes from a woman between 45 and 65 years old with acute or convalescent COVID-19. The rearrangement uses TRBV24-1 and TRBJ1-5; D gene ambiguous. The material sequenced was peripheral blood. The CDR3 region is CATSQRNQPQHF. DNA for the CDR3: TGTGCCACCAGCCAGAGGAACCAGCCCCAGCATTTT.